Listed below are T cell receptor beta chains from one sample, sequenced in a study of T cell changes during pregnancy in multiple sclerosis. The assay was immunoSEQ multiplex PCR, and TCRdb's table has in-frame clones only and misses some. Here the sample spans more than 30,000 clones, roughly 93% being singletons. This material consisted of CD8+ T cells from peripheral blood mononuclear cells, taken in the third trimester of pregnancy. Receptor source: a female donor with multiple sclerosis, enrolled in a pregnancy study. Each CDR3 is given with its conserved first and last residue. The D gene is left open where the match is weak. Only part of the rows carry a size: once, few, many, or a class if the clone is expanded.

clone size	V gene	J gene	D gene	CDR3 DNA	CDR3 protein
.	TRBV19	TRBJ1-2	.	TGTGCCAGTAGTCCGGGGACTCCTAACTATGGCTACACCTTC	CASSPGTPNYGYTF
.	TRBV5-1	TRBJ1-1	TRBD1	TGCGCCAGCAAAGGGACAGGAACAGAAGCTTTCTTT	CASKGTGTEAFF
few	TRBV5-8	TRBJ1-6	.	TGTGCCAGCAGCCTAGGGGTCTTGAATTCACCCCTCCACTTT	CASSLGVLNSPLHF
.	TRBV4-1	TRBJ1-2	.	TGCGCCAGCAGCCAAGATAGGTCGCGGGATGGCTACACCTTC	CASSQDRSRDGYTF
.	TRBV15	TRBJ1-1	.	TGTGCCACCAGCCTCACAGGAATGAACACTGAAGCTTTCTTT	CATSLTGMNTEAFF
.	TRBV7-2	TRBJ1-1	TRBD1	TGTGCCAGCAGCCCCAGCCGCTACAGGGGGAACACTGAAGCTTTCTTT	CASSPSRYRGNTEAFF
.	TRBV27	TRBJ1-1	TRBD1	TGTGCCAGCTCGACAGGGGGCTGGGGCACTGAAGCTTTCTTT	CASSTGGWGTEAFF
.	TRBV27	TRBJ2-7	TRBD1	TGTGCCAGCAGTCCGGGACAGGGGACCTACGAGCAGTACTTC	CASSPGQGTYEQYF
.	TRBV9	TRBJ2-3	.	TGTGCCAGCAGCCCGGGGGTTCCAGATACGCAGTATTTT	CASSPGVPDTQYF
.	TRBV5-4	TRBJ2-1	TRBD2	TGTGCCAGCAGCTTAAGGTATTTTCAGCGGGGGGGTTCCTACAATGAGCAGTTCTTC	CASSLRYFQRGGSYNEQFF
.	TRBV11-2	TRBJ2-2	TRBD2	TGTGCCAGCAGCCTTCTTCTAGCGGGGGAAGCGACCGGGGAGCTGTTTTTT	CASSLLLAGEATGELFF
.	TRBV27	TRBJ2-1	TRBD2	TGTGCCAGCTCCGTCGTAGCGGGGAACTGGGGGAATGAGCAGTTCTTC	CASSVVAGNWGNEQFF
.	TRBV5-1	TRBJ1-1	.	TGCGCCAGCAGCTTGGCAGGGCCGAACACTGAAGCTTTCTTT	CASSLAGPNTEAFF